This T cell receptor (beta chain) was profiled in a study of blood T cell repertoires in COVID-19. Study-wide context: Sites in the United States, Italy and Spain provided acute and convalescent COVID-19 samples.

V lost 0 bases and J lost 4, with 13 bases in between. This CDR3 region has 15 residues. Germline loops: CDR1 SGHNT, CDR2 YYREEE (reference sequence). Per the original data handling: Amplification with reference gene primers provided the estimates of nucleated cell counts. TCRdb keeps only in-frame clones here, not all; method: immunoSEQ multiplex PCR. V and J calls plus clone size are reproduced from that table; the DNA served to infer D and trimming. The sample holds some 150,000 clones, roughly 83% seen once. This chain uses TRBV5-4 with TRBJ1-2; maybe TRBD1 (6 bases). Sequencing was performed on peripheral blood. The receptor was derived from a woman aged 55-70 years with COVID-19, enrolled during active disease. For the CDR3, the DNA is TGTGCCAGCAGCTTGGCCCAGGGGATCTTCTATGGCTACACCTTC. Translating it yields CASSLAQGIFYGYTF. Complete variable domain (other parts from reference TRBV5-4 and TRBJ1-2): ETGVTQSPTHLIKTRGQQVTLRCSSQSGHNTVSWYQQALGQGPQFIFQYYREEENGRGNFPPRFSGLQFPNYSSELNVNALELDDSALYLCASSLAQGIFYGYTFGSGTRLTVV.